Listed below are T cell receptor beta chains from one sample, sequenced in a study of T cell clonotyping in hematopoietic cell transplantation. Using immunoSEQ multiplex PCR, the repertoire was profiled, and TCRdb retains in-frame clones only, with some absent. The table includes roughly 10,000 clones, approximately 80% detected once. The sample consisted of PBMCs, taken at the time of graft-versus-host disease after allogeneic stem cell transplant. Receptors originate from a male patient in his sixties who had an allogeneic stem cell transplant from an unrelated donor, so the T cells may come from the graft donor. Some clones in this sample may be carry-over from other donors' samples. Each CDR3 is given with its conserved first and last residue. Each record gives: J gene, clone size, V gene, D gene, CDR3 protein, CDR3 DNA. The D gene is left open where the match is weak. Size is omitted from some rows. Given values are once, few, many or a class for expanded clones.

TRBJ2-5 . TRBV5-1 . CASRGRDSLTETQYF TGCGCCAGCAGGGGCAGGGACTCTCTCACGGAGACCCAGTACTTC
TRBJ2-1 . TRBV6-5 TRBD2 CASNGGARYEQFF TGTGCCAGCAACGGGGGGGCGAGGTATGAGCAGTTCTTC
TRBJ2-7 once TRBV19 . CASSIVITGEQYF TGTGCCAGTAGTATAGTAATTACCGGCGAGCAGTACTTC
TRBJ1-4 . TRBV19 TRBD1 CASRREGQGTYNEKLFF TGTGCCAGTAGGCGGGAAGGACAGGGGACGTATAATGAAAAACTGTTTTTT
TRBJ1-6 few TRBV10-3 . CAISESERPNSPLHF TGTGCCATCAGTGAGTCGGAGAGGCCTAATTCACCCCTCCACTTT
TRBJ1-2 . TRBV14 . CASSQDPRRNYGYTF TGTGCCAGCAGCCAAGACCCCCGGCGTAACTATGGCTACACCTTC
TRBJ2-7 . TRBV5-1 . CASSLDGYEQYF TGCGCCAGCAGCTTGGACGGCTACGAGCAGTACTTC
TRBJ1-1 . TRBV9 . CASSVGGSGTEAFF TGTGCCAGCAGTGTCGGCGGCAGTGGGACTGAAGCTTTCTTT
TRBJ1-2 few TRBV19 . CASSPPNSLGGYTF TGTGCCAGTAGTCCCCCCAACAGTCTTGGAGGCTACACCTTC
TRBJ2-3 . TRBV5-1 TRBD1 CASSLGVGGPSTDTQYF TGCGCCAGCAGCTTGGGGGTAGGGGGCCCTAGCACAGATACGCAGTATTTT
TRBJ1-1 . TRBV29-1 . CSVEGQEPNTEAFF TGCAGCGTTGAAGGACAGGAACCGAACACTGAAGCTTTCTTT
TRBJ1-5 . TRBV6-1 TRBD1 CASSVSVPTGRDQPQHF TGTGCCAGCAGTGTCAGTGTACCGACAGGGCGGGATCAGCCCCAGCATTTT
TRBJ1-1 few TRBV5-4 . CASSPLGVTEAFF TGTGCCAGCAGCCCTTTAGGGGTCACTGAAGCTTTCTTT
TRBJ2-5 . TRBV15 . CATSRDLGGGEETQYF TGTGCCACCAGCAGAGATTTGGGGGGCGGTGAGGAGACCCAGTACTTC
TRBJ2-2 . TRBV2 . CASRRVANTGELFF TGTGCCAGCCGGAGGGTTGCGAACACCGGGGAGCTGTTTTTT
TRBJ2-4 . TRBV4-3 . CASSQDFAKNIQYF TGCGCCAGCAGCCAAGATTTCGCCAAAAACATTCAGTACTTC
TRBJ1-1 . TRBV5-6 TRBD1 CASREGQGMTEAFF TGTGCCAGCAGAGAGGGACAGGGTATGACTGAAGCTTTCTTT
TRBJ1-5 . TRBV27 . CASSLGSLGNQPQHF TGTGCCAGCAGTTTGGGGTCCCTAGGCAATCAGCCCCAGCATTTT
TRBJ1-1 . TRBV6-6 . CASRRGTTEAFF TGTGCCAGCAGGCGGGGAACCACTGAAGCTTTCTTT
TRBJ1-1 . TRBV5-1 . CASSQVQAGAEAFF TGCGCCAGCAGTCAGGTCCAGGCCGGGGCTGAAGCTTTCTTT
TRBJ2-7 . TRBV14 . CASSLEQGSYEQYF TGTGCCAGCAGCCTAGAGCAGGGATCCTACGAGCAGTACTTC
TRBJ1-2 . TRBV19 . CASSGANYGYTF TGTGCCTCCTCGGGGGCGAACTATGGCTACACCTTC
TRBJ2-2 . TRBV29-1 . CSVDPANTGELFF TGCAGCGTTGATCCAGCCAACACCGGGGAGCTGTTTTTT
TRBJ1-2 . TRBV2 TRBD1 CASWDRSYTF TGTGCCAGCTGGGACAGGAGCTACACCTTC
TRBJ1-6 . TRBV19 . CASSNSPSPLHF TGTGCCAGTAGTAATTCTCCTTCACCCCTCCACTTT
TRBJ1-6 . TRBV19 . CASSTGVGSPLHF TGTGCCAGTAGTACAGGGGTCGGATCACCCCTCCACTTT
TRBJ2-7 . TRBV5-6 . CASSLGMVGSYSYEQYF TGTGCCAGCAGCTTGGGCATGGTGGGGAGTTACTCCTACGAGCAGTACTTC